This is a list of T cell receptor beta chains from one sample in a study of T cell responses to AZD1222 COVID-19 vaccine. Assay used: immunoSEQ multiplex PCR; TCRdb lists only in-frame clones, some missing. Among 66,000 or so clones listed, about 90% were seen once. The sequencing here drew on peripheral blood, taken on day 0 of AZD1222 vaccination. The receptors stem from an adult in good health. The CDR3 runs from the conserved cysteine through the conserved F or W. The D gene is left open where the match is weak. The size entry is marked missing in some rows and otherwise reads once, few, many or a size class.

DNA: .
CDR3: CASTSDRAGNTIYF
V: TRBV19
J: TRBJ1-3
size: .
D: .

DNA: TGTGCCAGCAGCCCCACTCGGGGAACTGAAGCTTTCTTT
CDR3: CASSPTRGTEAFF
V: TRBV3-1/TRBV3-2
J: TRBJ1-1
size: .
D: .

DNA: TGTGCCACCAGTGATCGGGAACAGGGTGGCTACACCTTC
CDR3: CATSDREQGGYTF
V: TRBV24-1
J: TRBJ1-2
size: .
D: .

DNA: TGTGCCAGCAGCTTACGGGAGTTGGAAACGAACACTGAAGCTTTCTTT
CDR3: CASSLRELETNTEAFF
V: TRBV5-6
J: TRBJ1-1
size: .
D: .

DNA: TGCGCCAGCAGCCCCGCCGGGACCTACGAGCAGTACTTC
CDR3: CASSPAGTYEQYF
V: TRBV4-3
J: TRBJ2-7
size: once
D: .

DNA: TGTGCCAGCAGCTTCGGTGGGACCAACACCGGGGAGCTGTTTTTT
CDR3: CASSFGGTNTGELFF
V: TRBV5-6
J: TRBJ2-2
size: .
D: .

DNA: TGCGCCAGCAGCCTCGGACAGGGGAGGGAAGCTTTCTTT
CDR3: CASSLGQGREAFF
V: TRBV5-1
J: TRBJ1-1
size: once
D: TRBD1

DNA: TGTGCCAGCAGCGCCGGGGACAGTGCTAATGAAAAACTGTTTTTT
CDR3: CASSAGDSANEKLFF
V: TRBV9
J: TRBJ1-4
size: .
D: TRBD1

DNA: TGTGCCAGCAGTTTATCATACGGACGGGACACCGGGGAGCTGTTTTTT
CDR3: CASSLSYGRDTGELFF
V: TRBV27
J: TRBJ2-2
size: few
D: .

DNA: TGTGCCAGCAGCTCTGGCCCCGAGCAGTACTTC
CDR3: CASSSGPEQYF
V: TRBV9
J: TRBJ2-7
size: .
D: .

DNA: TGCAGCGTTGTCGGTCCCGAGGCCGAGCAGTACTTC
CDR3: CSVVGPEAEQYF
V: TRBV29-1
J: TRBJ2-7
size: .
D: .

DNA: TGCGCCAGCAGCTTTCCAGACCATAAAGAGGGGTTCTCCTACGAGCAGTACTTC
CDR3: CASSFPDHKEGFSYEQYF
V: TRBV5-1
J: TRBJ2-7
size: .
D: .

DNA: TGTGCCAGCAGCCCCTTAGCGGGGGGGATGACAGATACGCAGTATTTT
CDR3: CASSPLAGGMTDTQYF
V: TRBV7-6
J: TRBJ2-3
size: .
D: TRBD2

DNA: TGCAGTGCTAGTCCCCCGACCAGGTGGGGGACCCTCCACTTT
CDR3: CSASPPTRWGTLHF
V: TRBV20-1
J: TRBJ1-6
size: .
D: .

DNA: TGTGCCAGCAGCGAACCCGGGACCTCTTATAATTCACCCCTCCACTTT
CDR3: CASSEPGTSYNSPLHF
V: TRBV25-1
J: TRBJ1-6
size: .
D: .

DNA: TGTGCCAGCAGCGTAGGTGCGGGAGTAGGGAATGAGCAGTTCTTC
CDR3: CASSVGAGVGNEQFF
V: TRBV9
J: TRBJ2-1
size: .
D: TRBD2

DNA: TGTGCCAGCAGCCCGGGGACAGGGAACTACGAGCAGTACTTC
CDR3: CASSPGTGNYEQYF
V: TRBV11-2
J: TRBJ2-7
size: few
D: TRBD1

DNA: TGTGCCTGGAGTAGCGGGGCACAGGGAAAGCAGTATTTT
CDR3: CAWSSGAQGKQYF
V: TRBV30
J: TRBJ2-3
size: .
D: .

DNA: TGTGCCAGCAGCGCTCGGACAGGGGGAATGGAGGCCCAGTACTTC
CDR3: CASSARTGGMEAQYF
V: TRBV11-3
J: TRBJ2-5
size: once
D: TRBD1

DNA: TGTGCCAGCAGTTACGAACAGGGAGAGACCCAGTACTTC
CDR3: CASSYEQGETQYF
V: TRBV6-5
J: TRBJ2-5
size: .
D: .

DNA: TGTGCCAGCAGCTTAGCAAGGACTAGCGGGGGCCTAGGGGGGACCCAGTACTTC
CDR3: CASSLARTSGGLGGTQYF
V: TRBV11-2
J: TRBJ2-5
size: once
D: TRBD2

DNA: TGCGCCAGCAGCTATCCCGGGACAGAGAACTACGAGCAGTACTTC
CDR3: CASSYPGTENYEQYF
V: TRBV4-1
J: TRBJ2-7
size: .
D: TRBD1

DNA: TGTGCCAGCAGCCAGATTAATTCACCCCTCCACTTT
CDR3: CASSQINSPLHF
V: TRBV14
J: TRBJ1-6
size: .
D: .

DNA: TGTGCCAGCAGGACAGGGGGAGTGGATGGCTACACCTTC
CDR3: CASRTGGVDGYTF
V: TRBV28
J: TRBJ1-2
size: .
D: TRBD1

DNA: TGTGCCAGCACCTCTTCCGGGGGTCAGCCCCAGCATTTT
CDR3: CASTSSGGQPQHF
V: TRBV12-3/TRBV12-4
J: TRBJ1-5
size: .
D: .

DNA: TGTGCCAGCAGCTTGGAAATAGCGGGGAGCACAGATACGCAGTATTTT
CDR3: CASSLEIAGSTDTQYF
V: TRBV5-8
J: TRBJ2-3
size: .
D: TRBD2

DNA: TGCGCCAGCAGCCGCCGTAAACCGGGACTAGCGGGTGTTCTAGATACGCAGTATTTT
CDR3: CASSRRKPGLAGVLDTQYF
V: TRBV4-3
J: TRBJ2-3
size: .
D: TRBD2

DNA: TGTGCCAGCAGTGTTATAGCGGGGGGCCTCGCCGGGGAGCTGTTTTTT
CDR3: CASSVIAGGLAGELFF
V: TRBV2
J: TRBJ2-2
size: once
D: TRBD2

DNA: TGTGCCAGCAGTTACGCGGGGGATACGCAGTATTTT
CDR3: CASSYAGDTQYF
V: TRBV6-5
J: TRBJ2-3
size: few
D: .

DNA: TGTGCCAGCAGCTTTTTCAGGGTCTACGAGCAGTACTTC
CDR3: CASSFFRVYEQYF
V: TRBV5-6
J: TRBJ2-7
size: .
D: .

DNA: TGCGCCAGCAGCTTGGCTGAGGGTCCCTACGAGCAGTACTTC
CDR3: CASSLAEGPYEQYF
V: TRBV5-1
J: TRBJ2-7
size: .
D: .

DNA: TGTGCCAGCAGTGAAGATTTAGGGGGCGCGGGCGAGCAGTACTTC
CDR3: CASSEDLGGAGEQYF
V: TRBV6-1
J: TRBJ2-7
size: few
D: TRBD1

DNA: TGTGCCAGCAGGGAGGACGGACTAAATTCACCCCTCCACTTT
CDR3: CASREDGLNSPLHF
V: TRBV11-2
J: TRBJ1-6
size: .
D: .

DNA: TGTGCCAGCAGCAAAGGGGGGCGGGCCACCGGGGAGCTGTTTTTT
CDR3: CASSKGGRATGELFF
V: TRBV21-1
J: TRBJ2-2
size: .
D: .

DNA: TGTGCCAGCAGCCGTCCTGGCGGTCCAGAGACCCAGTACTTC
CDR3: CASSRPGGPETQYF
V: TRBV9
J: TRBJ2-5
size: .
D: .

DNA: TGTGCCAGCAGTTTATCGAGAGGGAGTAATAACGAGCAGTACTTC
CDR3: CASSLSRGSNNEQYF
V: TRBV27
J: TRBJ2-7
size: .
D: .

DNA: TGTGCCAGCAGCTTAGCGGCCCCCGGGGACTATGGCTACACCTTC
CDR3: CASSLAAPGDYGYTF
V: TRBV7-2
J: TRBJ1-2
size: .
D: .

DNA: TGTGCCAGCAGCCAAGAGAGGGAAGTTTCGCCCCTCCACTTT
CDR3: CASSQEREVSPLHF
V: TRBV3-1/TRBV3-2
J: TRBJ1-6
size: .
D: .

DNA: TGTGCCAGCATGGGGGGACACTTCAACTACAATGAGCAGTTCTTC
CDR3: CASMGGHFNYNEQFF
V: TRBV2
J: TRBJ2-1
size: .
D: .

DNA: TGTGCCAGCAGCTTCCTGCGGGCGGGAGCGCGCGAGCAGTACTTC
CDR3: CASSFLRAGAREQYF
V: TRBV7-6
J: TRBJ2-7
size: .
D: TRBD2

DNA: TGTGCCAGCAGGACCAGGGGGTCAGGAAACACCATATATTTT
CDR3: CASRTRGSGNTIYF
V: TRBV27
J: TRBJ1-3
size: .
D: TRBD1

DNA: TGCGCCAGCAGCCCGAGCTCCTACGAGCAGTACTTC
CDR3: CASSPSSYEQYF
V: TRBV5-1
J: TRBJ2-7
size: .
D: .

DNA: TGTGCCGCCTCGACAGCAACTAATGAAAAACTGTTTTTT
CDR3: CAASTATNEKLFF
V: TRBV12-3/TRBV12-4
J: TRBJ1-4
size: .
D: .

DNA: TGTGCCAGCAGCCCCGAGAGGGGAGTCTACGAGCAGTACTTC
CDR3: CASSPERGVYEQYF
V: TRBV6-6
J: TRBJ2-7
size: .
D: .

DNA: TGTGCCAGCAGTTTACCCAGGGGAAGAGGCACAGATACGCAGTATTTT
CDR3: CASSLPRGRGTDTQYF
V: TRBV28
J: TRBJ2-3
size: .
D: .

DNA: TGTGCCAGCAAGAGCCTCCGGGACAGCGACTCCTATGGCTACACCTTC
CDR3: CASKSLRDSDSYGYTF
V: TRBV28
J: TRBJ1-2
size: few
D: TRBD1

DNA: TGTGCCTGGAGTCGGATTTGGGGCGGGGAGCTGTTTTTT
CDR3: CAWSRIWGGELFF
V: TRBV30
J: TRBJ2-2
size: .
D: .

DNA: TGTGCCAGCAGCCAAGCCCAGGGGAACTATGGCTACACCTTC
CDR3: CASSQAQGNYGYTF
V: TRBV3-1/TRBV3-2
J: TRBJ1-2
size: few
D: .

DNA: TGTGCCAGCAGCTCGCACCGGACAGAATACAGCTACACCTTC
CDR3: CASSSHRTEYSYTF
V: TRBV7-9
J: TRBJ1-2
size: .
D: .

DNA: TGCAGCGTTGAAGGTGGAGGGGACAGGGGGCTCTCTGGGGCCAACGTCCTGACTTTC
CDR3: CSVEGGGDRGLSGANVLTF
V: TRBV29-1
J: TRBJ2-6
size: .
D: TRBD1

DNA: TGTGCCAGTAGTATCGAGAGGTGGGCTGGAAACACCATATATTTT
CDR3: CASSIERWAGNTIYF
V: TRBV19
J: TRBJ1-3
size: .
D: .